One sample yielded the 9 T cell receptor beta chains listed below, sequenced in a study of cytomegalovirus exposure and HLA in healthy donors. TCRdb's table, derived via immunoSEQ multiplex PCR, lists solely in-frame clones and lacks some. The table records about 180,000 clones, roughly 86% of them present only once. Sequenced material: PBMCs. The receptors stem from a man younger than 35 in good health and CMV-seropositive.

The V and J genes are TRBV7-2 and TRBJ2-7; no clear D. There are 13 residues in the CDR3. CDR1 is SGHTA, CDR2 FQGNSA, per germline. V was clipped by 2 bases and J by 2 bases, with 7 bases between them. DNA of the CDR3: TGTGCCAGCAGCTTACCGAGTACCTACGAGCAGTACTTC. This sequence encodes CASSLPSTYEQYF.

The chain couples TRBV7-8 to TRBJ2-3, with a weak D call TRBD1 (6 bases). The germline V and J ends were trimmed by 8 bases and 6 bases, with 18 bases remaining between them. In germline, CDR1 is SGHVS, CDR2 FQNEAQ. This CDR3 is 14 amino acids long. CDR3: CASRKLRGADTQYF. CDR3 DNA sequence: TGTGCCAGCCGGAAACTCAGGGGAGCGGATACGCAGTATTTT.

The V call is TRBV2, the J call TRBJ1-5; 7 bases line up with TRBD1. Trimming removed 7 bases from V and 4 bases from J; junction bases left unmatched: 7. The CDR3 has 14 amino acids. CDR1 and CDR2 from the germline V gene are SNHLY and FYNNEI. The CDR3 DNA is TGTGCCAGCACCCGGGGACAGAATAATCAGCCCCAGCATTTT. This codes for CASTRGQNNQPQHF.

The J gene is TRBJ2-5, the V gene TRBV4-3; 8 bases line up with TRBD1. This CDR3 comprises 14 residues. The trim removed 5 bases at V and 2 bases at J, leaving 4 bases unmatched. CDR1 and CDR2 from the germline V gene are LGHNA and YSLEER. The CDR3 region has the DNA TGCGCCAGCAGCGCCGGGACAGGTCAAGAGACCCAGTACTTC. Its translation: CASSAGTGQETQYF.

The V and J genes are TRBV7-9 and TRBJ2-3; tentatively, D is TRBD2 (6 bases). CDR1 and CDR2 from the germline V gene are SEHNR and FQNEAQ (reference sequence). This CDR3 has 16 residues. V gave up 5 bases and J gave up 3 bases, with 18 bases separating them. CDR3 sequence (DNA): TGTGCCAGCAGCCACCGGGACTCAGGCAGAACAGATACGCAGTATTTT. Its protein is CASSHRDSGRTDTQYF.

V usage is TRBV12-2 and J usage is TRBJ2-7; TRBD2, as called in the table, went unchecked against the DNA. TRBV12-2 has pseudogene status. The CDR3 has 19 residues. Here the CDR3 reads CASRTTNSRLAKRVCEQYF. The CDR3 DNA is TGTGCAAGTCGCACAACCAACTCAAGACTCGCTAAAAGAGTCTGCGAGCAGTACTTC.

Concerning this clone itself: At one end, the junction sequence differs from germline, possibly due to a read error. This rearrangement joins TRBV4-3 to TRBJ1-1; unclear D gene. CDR3 length: 17 residues. Germline-derived CDR1 and CDR2 are LGHNA and YSLEER. The CDR3 loop reads CASSQDGGYNPLTESFF. In DNA form, the CDR3 reads TGCGCCAGCAGCCAAGATGGTGGGTATAACCCCCTGACTGAATCTTTCTTT.

This chain links TRBV15 with TRBJ2-3; 9 bases agree with TRBD1. There are 16 residues in the CDR3. CDR1 LNHNV and CDR2 YYDKDF come from the germline V gene (reference sequence). Unmatched junction bases numbered 7, after V lost 0 bases and J lost 6 bases. CDR3 protein: CATSRDLGTGSDTQYF. CDR3 coding DNA: TGTGCCACCAGCAGAGATTTGGGGACAGGGAGTGATACGCAGTATTTT. The full variable domain, its missing parts supplied by reference TRBV15 and TRBJ2-3, is DAMVIQNPRYQVTQFGKPVTLSCSQTLNHNVMYWYQQKSSQAPKLLFHYYDKDFNNEADTPDNFQSRRPNTSFCFLDIRSPGLGDTAMYLCATSRDLGTGSDTQYFGPGTRLTVL.

The rearrangement uses TRBV10-3 and TRBJ1-1, with 10 bases matching TRBD1. Germline assignment: CDR1 ENHRY and CDR2 SYGVKD. CDR3 length equals 15 residues. V gave up 2 bases and J gave up 4 bases; unmatched junction bases: 4. The DNA for the CDR3 is TGTGCCATCAGTGAGGCACGGACAGGGGGCACTGAAGCTTTCTTT. It translates to CAISEARTGGTEAFF.